The entry below gives a single T cell receptor (beta chain) sequence along with its context. Arm-PCR of CDR3 regions and iRepertoire HTBI primers were used to build TCR beta libraries. Using its own MiXCR run on the multiplex PCR reads, TCRdb lists one record per CDR3 protein. The sample holds 520,000 or so distinct CDR3 sequences, about 12% seen once. The source of the sample is a study of regulatory T cells in long-lasting Graves disease. Study-level information: Recently diagnosed Graves' patients had received antithyroid drugs for under 3 months.

Per the germline V gene, CDR1 is LNHNV and CDR2 is YYDKDF (reference sequence). This CDR3 has 14 residues. V lost 0 bases and J 7 bases, leaving 13 bases between the germline ends. Documented time point: newly diagnosed GD, antithyroid drugs for less than 3 months. From RNA extracted from PBMCs, the TCR library was made. These data were also reused for a study on T cells in Graves' hyperthyroidism and ophthalmopathy. That work states: Using the HTBI primer set, a first-round RT-PCR was run on the TCR CDR3. Classification by a 13 V-J model distinguished ophthalmopathy from stable hyperthyroidism.

The material sequenced was peripheral blood mononuclear cells (PBMCs), taken at new diagnosis, from a patient treated with antithyroid drugs. The TCR comes from a woman under 40 with Graves disease. The chain recombines TRBV15 with TRBJ2-7; tentatively, D is TRBD2 (5 bases). The CDR3, as DNA: TGTGCCACCAGCAGAGAGCTCGGGGAAAGAGAGCAGTACTTC. This gives the protein CATSRELGEREQYF.